The source of this T cell receptor (beta chain) is a study of neurological immune-mediated disorders. Points from the study as a whole: HTLV-1-associated myelopathy had the most TCR clonal expansion, and multiple sclerosis had the least, less than healthy controls.

TCRdb re-analysed the 5' RACE reads in MiXCR, keeping a single row per CDR3 protein. The sample yields roughly 60,000 distinct CDR3 sequences, about 4.2% seen once. CDR1 SNHLY and CDR2 FYNNEI come from the germline V gene. The CDR3 loop spans 12 amino acids. The germline V and J ends were trimmed by 7 bases and 4 bases, with 8 bases remaining between them. This clonotype was counted many times. The antigen is unknown. The rearrangement joins TRBV2 to TRBJ2-1; D remains unclear. This TCR was sampled from a woman aged 35 to 49 with multiple sclerosis. Sequencing was done on a sample of CD4+ T cells from blood. CDR3 protein: CASTLGYNEQFF. The CDR3, as DNA: TGTGCCAGCACGCTGGGGTACAATGAGCAGTTCTTC.